This T cell receptor (beta chain) was recorded in a study of brain T cells in children with intractable seizures. General study results and limits: Clones missing pre-surgery may reflect undersampling of that blood sample.

Points on this clone: The antigen remains undetermined.

Between the trimmed V and J ends, which lost 10 bases and 4 bases, there was a span of 13 bases. Germline V gene sequence: CDR1 LNHDA, CDR2 SQIVND (reference sequence). This CDR3 is built from 12 residues. TCRdb's table, derived via immunoSEQ multiplex PCR, lists solely in-frame clones and lacks some. The profile covers fewer than 150,000 clones, with 85% to 95% appearing a single time and about 4% taken by the ten largest. Pre-surgery treatment included at least one anti-epileptic drug. The J gene is TRBJ2-5, the V gene TRBV19; D might be TRBD1 (5 bases). The sequencing used peripheral blood, collected at surgery. The TCR comes from a boy under two years old with hemimegalencephaly and intractable seizures. This CDR3 is CATKGRSETQYF. The CDR3 DNA reads as TGTGCCACCAAGGGGCGGTCAGAGACCCAGTACTTC.